The 14 T cell receptor beta chains below all came from one sample that was sequenced in a study of regulatory T cells in long-lasting Graves disease. HTBI primers from iRepertoire and Arm-PCR of CDR3 regions yielded the TCR beta libraries. TCRdb re-derived calls from the multiplex PCR reads in MiXCR, one entry per CDR3 protein. The table shows roughly 450,000 distinct CDR3 sequences, with around 20% occurring only once. Time point denoted: persistent/refractory GD, antithyroid drugs over 5 years with positive TRAb. PBMC-derived RNA was used for the TCR library. This material consisted of peripheral blood mononuclear cells (PBMCs), taken when the disease was refractory, from a patient treated with antithyroid drugs. Receptors originate from a female donor with Graves disease.

This clonotype appeared a few times. V is TRBV15 and J is TRBJ2-2; perhaps TRBD1 as D (6 bases). The CDR3 covers 16 residues. V lost 0 bases and J 5 bases, leaving 13 bases between the germline ends. CDR1 and CDR2 (germline): LNHNV, YYDKDF (reference sequence). DNA for the CDR3: TGTGCCACCAGCAGAGACAGGGGCGCTGGGACCGGGGAGCTGTTTTTT. Translated: CATSRDRGAGTGELFF.

This clonotype was recorded a few times. The rearrangement uses TRBV20-1 and TRBJ1-1; D gene unclear. CDR1 and CDR2 (germline): DFQATT, SNEGSKA (reference sequence). The CDR3 is 14 amino acids. Trimming took 5 bases from V and 0 from J, leaving 13 bases between them. The CDR3 reads CSAEGYDLNTEAFF. As DNA, the CDR3 is TGCAGTGCTGAAGGATACGACTTGAACACTGAAGCTTTCTTT.

This clonotype was detected only a few times. CDR3 region: CASSLWDPSAGELFF. In DNA form, the CDR3 reads TGTGCCAGCAGTCTCTGGGACCCGTCGGCCGGGGAGCTGTTTTTT. The chain recombines TRBV27 with TRBJ2-2; D tentatively reads TRBD1 or TRBD2 (5 bases each). V lost 5 bases, J lost 6 bases, and 16 bases lay in between. The CDR3 extends over 15 amino acids. Germline CDR1 MNHEY, CDR2 SMNVEV (reference sequence).

This clonotype showed up just a few times. Relative to the germline gene, one junction end is altered; a read error may explain this. CDR3 nucleotides: TGTGCCAGCAGCTTAGAGGTAGCTAGCTCCTACGAACAGTACTTC. Translation: CASSLEVASSYEQYF. V gene TRBV11-2 combines with J gene TRBJ2-7; TRBD2 is a possible D gene (5 bases). The CDR3 sequence is 15 residues long. Germline V gene sequence: CDR1 SGHAT, CDR2 FQNNGV.

This chain joins TRBV7-2 and TRBJ2-3; 9 nucleotides match TRBD2. V shed 0 bases and J 5 bases; nucleotides not matched to a gene: 9. The CDR3 has 17 residues. The germline CDR1 and CDR2 sequences are SGHTA and FQGNSA. The CDR3 DNA reads as TGTGCCAGCAGCTTAGCGCCGGGCGGGAGGGCCCGAGATACGCAGTATTTT. It translates to CASSLAPGGRARDTQYF.

On this clonotype itself: A much bigger clone sits one base away, suggesting this may be a read error. CDR3 nucleotide sequence: TGTGCCAGCATCCTTAGACCCCTCTCCTACGAGCAGTACTTC. Amino acid sequence: CASILRPLSYEQYF. J is TRBJ2-7 and V is TRBV9; D remains ambiguous. In germline, CDR1 is SGDLS, CDR2 YYNGEE. This CDR3 is built from 14 residues. V was pared by 6 bases and J by 0 bases, with 13 bases between.

At least ten counts were recorded for this clonotype. The V and J genes are TRBV28 and TRBJ2-7; 7 positions match TRBD1. The CDR3 is 15 residues long. Germline CDR1 is MDHEN and CDR2 is SYDVKM. V shed 8 bases, J shed 2 bases, and the junction held 12 bases outside the gene matches. DNA of the CDR3: TGTGCCAGCTTACCAATCAGACAGGGCCCCTACGAGCAGTACTTC. This codes for CASLPIRQGPYEQYF.

This clonotype was seen repeatedly, ten times or more. J is TRBJ1-3 and V is TRBV12-3 or TRBV12-4; D ambiguous. Trimming stripped 6 bases from V and 8 bases from J, with 8 bases between. CDR3 length: 11 amino acids. The CDR3 protein is CASSRIDTIYF. The CDR3 nucleotides read TGTGCCAGCAGCCGAATCGACACCATATATTTT.

This clonotype has a count of ten or more. The chain employs TRBV28 and TRBJ1-5, with D uncertain. V lost 5 bases to trimming and J lost 6 bases, with 14 bases between them. The CDR3 consists of 14 residues. Germline CDR1 and CDR2: MDHEN and SYDVKM. The chain's CDR3 is CASSPTAPSQPQHF. In nucleotides, the CDR3 is TGTGCCAGCAGTCCCACCGCACCTTCTCAGCCCCAGCATTTT.

Many counts were recorded for this clonotype. The chain has TRBV28 and TRBJ2-5, with unresolved D. CDR1 MDHEN and CDR2 SYDVKM come from the germline V gene. The CDR3 extends over 12 amino acids. V was trimmed by 1 base and J by 8 bases, leaving 8 bases between them. The DNA of the CDR3 is TGTGCCAGCAGTTTATACCCGCGAACCCAGTACTTC. Protein product: CASSLYPRTQYF.

Note on this clonotype: A single base separates this from a much larger clone, so it may be a read error. The chain employs TRBV6-1 and TRBJ2-5; no reliable D call. CDR3 size: 11 residues. The V and J ends lost 6 bases and 3 bases respectively, with 5 bases between them. Per the germline V gene, CDR1 is MNHNS and CDR2 is SASEGT. Written as DNA, the CDR3 is TGTGCCAGCAGCGCAAAAGAGACCCAGTACTTC. Translation gives CASSAKETQYF.

V gene TRBV20-1 combines with J gene TRBJ2-3; 9 nucleotides match TRBD1. Germline CDR1 and CDR2: DFQATT and SNEGSKA (reference sequence). CDR3 length: 16 residues. With V trimmed by 6 bases and J by 4 bases, 14 bases remained unmatched. The CDR3 loop reads CSANLRTGGFADTQYF. In DNA, the CDR3 is TGCAGTGCGAACTTACGAACAGGGGGCTTCGCAGATACGCAGTATTTT.

CDR3 sequence (DNA): TGTGCCAGCAACCCGGACTTGTTGCACGAGCAGTACTTC. Translated, it gives CASNPDLLHEQYF. J is TRBJ2-7 and V is TRBV7-9; perhaps TRBD2 as D (5 bases). The germline V and J ends were trimmed by 7 bases and 5 bases, with 15 bases remaining between them. Per germline, CDR1 SEHNR and CDR2 FQNEAQ (reference sequence). The CDR3 has 13 amino acids.

This chain joins TRBV20-1 and TRBJ2-1; the D call may be TRBD1 or TRBD2 (6 bases each). Germline V gene lookup returns CDR1 DFQATT and CDR2 SNEGSKA (reference sequence). The CDR3 is made up of 13 amino acids. Trimming stripped 3 bases from V and 4 bases from J, with 10 bases between. The CDR3 protein is CSARTRGYNEQFF. Written as DNA, the CDR3 is TGCAGTGCTAGGACTAGGGGGTACAATGAGCAGTTCTTC.